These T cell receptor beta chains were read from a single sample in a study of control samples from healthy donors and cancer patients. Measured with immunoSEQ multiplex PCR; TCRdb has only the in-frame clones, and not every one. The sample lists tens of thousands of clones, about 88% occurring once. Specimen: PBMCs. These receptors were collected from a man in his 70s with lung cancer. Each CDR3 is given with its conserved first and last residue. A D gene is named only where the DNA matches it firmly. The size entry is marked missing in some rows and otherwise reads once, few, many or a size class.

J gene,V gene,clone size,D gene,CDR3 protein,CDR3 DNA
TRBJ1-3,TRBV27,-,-,CASSLRQGTYGNTIYF,TGTGCCAGCAGTTTAAGGCAGGGAACTTACGGAAACACCATATATTTT
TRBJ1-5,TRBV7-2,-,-,CASSWLGGDQPQHF,TGTGCCAGCAGCTGGTTGGGGGGGGATCAGCCCCAGCATTTT
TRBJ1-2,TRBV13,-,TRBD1,CASSFRGSLNYGYTF,TGTGCCAGCAGCTTCAGGGGGAGCCTCAACTATGGCTACACCTTC
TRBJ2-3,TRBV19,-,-,CASSLGSGLTDTQYF,TGTGCCAGTAGTTTAGGGAGCGGGCTCACAGATACGCAGTATTTT
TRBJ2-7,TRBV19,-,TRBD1,CASSMETGQGKGEQYF,TGTGCCAGTAGTATGGAAACTGGACAGGGTAAAGGCGAGCAGTACTTC
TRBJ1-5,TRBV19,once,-,CASSIDDSNQPQHF,TGTGCCAGTAGTATTGACGATAGCAATCAGCCCCAGCATTTT
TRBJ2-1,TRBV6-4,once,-,CASRTDATYNEQFF,TGTGCCAGCAGGACGGACGCGACATACAATGAGCAGTTCTTC
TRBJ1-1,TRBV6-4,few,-,CASSASMNTEAFF,TGTGCCAGCAGTGCTAGCATGAACACTGAAGCTTTCTTT
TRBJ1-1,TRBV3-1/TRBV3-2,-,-,CASSQTRDMSPFF,TGTGCCAGCAGCCAAACCCGGGACATGAGCCCTTTCTTT
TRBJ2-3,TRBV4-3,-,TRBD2,CASSQEGDGGGVSTDTQYF,TGCGCCAGCAGCCAAGAGGGGGATGGCGGGGGTGTGAGCACAGATACGCAGTATTTT
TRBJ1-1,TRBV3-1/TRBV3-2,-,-,CASSLLVDTEAFF,TGTGCCAGCAGCCTCTTAGTTGACACTGAAGCTTTCTTT
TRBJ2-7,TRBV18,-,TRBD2,CASSPREGGEQYF,TGTGCCAGCTCACCACGAGAGGGAGGGGAGCAGTACTTC
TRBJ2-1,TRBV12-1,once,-,CASSSRDKENEQFF,TGTGCCAGCAGCTCCCGGGACAAAGAAAATGAGCAGTTCTTC
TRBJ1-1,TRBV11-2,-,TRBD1,CASSLVTGGSSAFF,TGTGCCAGCAGCTTAGTCACAGGGGGTAGTTCAGCTTTCTTT
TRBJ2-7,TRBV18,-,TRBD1,CASSRDRGSYEQYF,TGTGCCAGCTCACGGGACAGGGGGTCCTACGAGCAGTACTTC
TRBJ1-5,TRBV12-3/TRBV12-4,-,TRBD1,CASSGQVGQPQHF,TGTGCCAGCAGCGGACAGGTCGGTCAGCCCCAGCATTTT
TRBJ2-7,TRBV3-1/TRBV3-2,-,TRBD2,CPTSPGGGRPYEQYF,TGTCCCACCAGCCCGGGGGGGGGACGTCCCTACGAGCAGTACTTC
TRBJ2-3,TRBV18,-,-,CASSPLTNTDTQYF,TGTGCCAGCTCACCGTTGACTAATACGGATACGCAGTATTTT
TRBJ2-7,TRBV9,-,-,CASSGSRGDRQYF,TGTGCCAGCAGCGGCTCCCGGGGCGATCGGCAGTACTTC
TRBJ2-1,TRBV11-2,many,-,CASSPQPGGEREQFF,TGTGCCAGCAGCCCCCAGCCCGGAGGAGAGAGGGAGCAGTTCTTC
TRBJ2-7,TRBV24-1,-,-,CATSLYVAFEQYF,TGTGCCACCAGTTTGTACGTGGCGTTCGAGCAGTACTTC
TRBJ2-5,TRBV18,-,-,CASSPYQETQYF,TGTGCCAGCTCGCCGTACCAAGAGACCCAGTACTTC
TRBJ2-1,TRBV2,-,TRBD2,CASRVNLGLAGVNEQFF,TGTGCCAGCAGAGTAAACCTGGGACTAGCGGGGGTGAATGAGCAGTTCTTC
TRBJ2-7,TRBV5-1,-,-,CASSLDVVTGTSYEQYF,TGCGCCAGCAGCTTGGACGTTGTTACCGGGACCTCCTACGAGCAGTACTTC
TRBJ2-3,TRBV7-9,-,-,CASSLFSSTDTQYF,TGTGCCAGCAGCTTATTTTCGTCCACAGATACGCAGTATTTT
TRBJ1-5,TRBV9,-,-,CASSPEAHSAQPQHF,TGTGCCAGCAGCCCGGAGGCCCATTCGGCTCAGCCCCAGCATTTT
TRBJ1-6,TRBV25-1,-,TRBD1,CASSEPPTGGNSPLHF,TGTGCCAGCAGTGAACCACCGACAGGGGGGAATTCACCCCTCCACTTT
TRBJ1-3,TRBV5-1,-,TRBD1,CASSPGQGGNTIYF,TGCGCCAGCAGCCCCGGACAGGGGGGGAACACCATATATTTT
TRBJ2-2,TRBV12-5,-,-,CATTETGELFF,TGTGCTACCACCGAGACCGGGGAGCTGTTTTTT
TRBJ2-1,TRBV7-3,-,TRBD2,CASSSSGVSSYNEQFF,TGTGCCAGCAGTTCAAGCGGGGTGAGCTCCTACAATGAGCAGTTCTTC
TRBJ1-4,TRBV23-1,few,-,CASSPGRGQRRITGKSNEKLFF,TGCGCCAGCAGTCCGGGGAGGGGCCAGAGACGAATAACAGGCAAGAGTAATGAAAAACTGTTTTTT
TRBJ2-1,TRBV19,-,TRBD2,CASSIFAGGLAGINEQFF,TGTGCCAGTAGTATTTTCGCCGGCGGACTAGCGGGGATAAATGAGCAGTTCTTC
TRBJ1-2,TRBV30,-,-,CAWSPWGRVGGYTF,TGTGCCTGGAGTCCCTGGGGCAGGGTGGGTGGCTACACCTTC
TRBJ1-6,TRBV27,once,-,CASRYRGQGIPLHF,TGTGCCAGCAGATACCGGGGGCAGGGGATCCCCCTCCACTTT
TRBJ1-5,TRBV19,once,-,CASRSGHNQPQHF,TGTGCCAGTAGATCCGGTCACAATCAGCCCCAGCATTTT
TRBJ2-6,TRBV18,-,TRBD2,CASSPFNPSGAGGASGANVLTF,TGTGCCAGCTCACCGTTTAATCCCAGTGGGGCGGGGGGCGCCTCTGGGGCCAACGTCCTGACTTTC
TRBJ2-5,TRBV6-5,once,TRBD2,CASSLSGGYQETQYF,TGTGCCAGCAGTCTGAGCGGGGGGTACCAAGAGACCCAGTACTTC
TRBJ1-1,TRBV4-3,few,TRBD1,CASSHGTGWAEAFF,TGCGCCAGCAGCCATGGGACAGGGTGGGCTGAAGCTTTCTTT
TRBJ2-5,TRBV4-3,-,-,CASSQDTRETQYF,TGCGCCAGCAGCCAAGATACTCGGGAGACCCAGTACTTC
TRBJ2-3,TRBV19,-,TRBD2,CASKKAGKGYPPDTQYF,TGTGCCAGCAAAAAAGCGGGGAAAGGGTACCCCCCAGATACGCAGTATTTT
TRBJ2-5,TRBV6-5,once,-,CASNVGGGVETQYF,TGTGCCAGCAATGTGGGAGGGGGCGTAGAGACCCAGTACTTC
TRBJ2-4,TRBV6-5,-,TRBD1,CASSSGTGGSKNIQYF,TGTGCCAGCAGTTCCGGGACAGGGGGCTCCAAAAACATTCAGTACTTC
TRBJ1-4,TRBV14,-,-,CASSQARGTNEKLFF,TGTGCCAGCAGCCAAGCGAGGGGGACTAATGAAAAACTGTTTTTT
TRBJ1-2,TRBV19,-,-,CASSNGANYGYTF,TGTGCCAGTAGCAATGGGGCGAACTATGGCTACACCTTC
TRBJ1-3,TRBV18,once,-,CASSPPGRLIGNTIYF,TGTGCCAGCTCACCACCAGGCAGGTTAATTGGAAACACCATATATTTT
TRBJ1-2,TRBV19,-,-,CASAPQVQGSYGYTF,TGTGCCAGTGCACCTCAAGTACAAGGGAGCTATGGCTACACCTTC
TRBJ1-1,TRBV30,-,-,CAWSAGVPSAEAFF,TGTGCCTGGAGTGCCGGAGTCCCGAGCGCTGAAGCTTTCTTT
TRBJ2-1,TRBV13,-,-,CASSSRGTAYNEQFF,TGTGCCAGCAGCTCAAGGGGTACGGCCTACAATGAGCAGTTCTTC
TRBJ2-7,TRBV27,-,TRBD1,CASSPGYRGSEQYF,TGTGCCAGCAGCCCCGGCTACAGGGGGAGCGAGCAGTACTTC